This T cell receptor (beta chain) was sequenced in a study of blood T cell repertoires in COVID-19. Study in general: Sources were T cells, B-cell-depleted T cells, or PBMCs; the material itself was cDNA or gDNA.

Assay: immunoSEQ multiplex PCR; the TCRdb copy retains only in-frame clones and omits some. The repertoire has hundreds of thousands of clones, roughly 86% of them found once; the top ten carry around 3.1%. This clone occurred once. CDR3 length: 15 residues. V lost 4 bases to trimming and J lost 2 bases; unmatched junction nucleotides: 5. Germline loops: CDR1 SGHTA, CDR2 FQGTGA. The sequence came from a man between 60 and 75 years old with acute or convalescent COVID-19. The gene calls are TRBV7-3 and TRBJ2-5; 9 positions match TRBD2. Material for sequencing was peripheral blood. The chain's CDR3 is CASSSSGAIQETQYF. CDR3 DNA: TGTGCCAGCAGCTCTAGCGGGGCGATACAAGAGACCCAGTACTTC.